The clone carrying this T cell receptor (beta chain) came up a few times. Its target is unknown. The data originate from a study of T cell responses to AZD1222 COVID-19 vaccine. Study results and caveats: Spike-specific TCR breadth and depth went up after people got two AZD1222 doses. There were vaccine-associated CD4 TCRs across spike, dominant at 160-218 and 743-854.

Data came from immunoSEQ multiplex PCR; TCRdb stores just in-frame clones and leaves some out. This table has fewer than 200,000 clones, about 91% appearing once. The CDR3 covers 16 residues. Trimming took 7 bases from V and 0 from J; bases not matched to a gene: 12. Germline V CDR1 and CDR2: SGHTA, FQGNSA. The TCR comes from an adult who received the AZD1222 COVID-19 vaccine. This chain connects TRBV7-2 to TRBJ2-7, with 7 bases matching TRBD1. This specimen consisted of peripheral blood, obtained 28 days after the second AZD1222 dose. For the CDR3, the DNA is TGTGCCAGCACACTAAACCCGGGACAGAGCTCCTACGAGCAGTACTTC. Its translation is CASTLNPGQSSYEQYF.